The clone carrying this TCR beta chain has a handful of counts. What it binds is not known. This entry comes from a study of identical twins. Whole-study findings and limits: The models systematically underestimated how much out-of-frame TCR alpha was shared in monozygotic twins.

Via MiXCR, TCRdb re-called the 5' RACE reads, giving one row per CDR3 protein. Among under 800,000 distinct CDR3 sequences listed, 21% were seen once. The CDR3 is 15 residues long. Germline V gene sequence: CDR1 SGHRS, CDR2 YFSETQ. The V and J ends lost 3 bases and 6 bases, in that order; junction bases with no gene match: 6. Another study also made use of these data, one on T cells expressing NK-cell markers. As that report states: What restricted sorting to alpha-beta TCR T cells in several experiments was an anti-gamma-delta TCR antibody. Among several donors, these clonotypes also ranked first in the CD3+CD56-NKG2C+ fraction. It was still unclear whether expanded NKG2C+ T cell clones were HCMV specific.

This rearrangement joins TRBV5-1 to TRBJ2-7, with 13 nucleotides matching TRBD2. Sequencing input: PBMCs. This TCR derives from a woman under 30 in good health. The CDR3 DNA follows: TGCGCCAGCAGCTCCGGGACTAGCGGGACGGCCGAGCAGTACTTC. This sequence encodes CASSSGTSGTAEQYF.